A selection of T cell receptor beta chains follows, all from one sample in a study of blood T cells in healthy people across ages. TCRdb redid the calling of the 5' RACE reads with MiXCR, one entry per CDR3 protein. This table holds 600,000 to 1,000,000 distinct CDR3 sequences, 25% found once. The same data also contributed to another study, on T cells of mothers and their children.

Material: blood. These receptors were obtained from a boy aged 5-17 years in good health. CDR3s include the opening cysteine and the closing phenylalanine or tryptophan. The order of the fields is clone size, D gene, V gene, J gene, CDR3 protein, CDR3 DNA. D genes are given only for firm matches. Rows may omit the clone size; those that give it use once, few, many or a size class.

NA	TRBD1	TRBV18	TRBJ2-5	CASSPGTGTQETQYF	TGTGCCAGCTCACCCGGGACAGGGACACAAGAGACCCAGTACTTC
few	NA	TRBV19	TRBJ1-5	CASSSTPRGQPQHF	TGTGCCAGTAGTTCCACTCCTCGGGGGCAGCCCCAGCATTTT
few	NA	TRBV12-3/TRBV12-4	TRBJ2-5	CASSDRGGFGAQETQYF	TGTGCCAGCAGTGACCGCGGAGGCTTCGGAGCCCAAGAGACCCAGTACTTC
NA	NA	TRBV18	TRBJ1-5	CASSPSLGQPQHF	TGTGCCAGCTCACCATCTCTGGGACAGCCCCAGCATTTT
NA	TRBD2	TRBV7-3	TRBJ2-2	CASSPKGLAGDRELFF	TGTGCCAGCAGCCCTAAAGGGCTAGCGGGAGACAGGGAGCTGTTTTTT
few	NA	TRBV25-1	TRBJ2-2	CASSEYDTGELFF	TGTGCCAGCAGTGAGTACGACACCGGGGAGCTGTTTTTT
NA	TRBD1	TRBV5-1	TRBJ2-5	CASRLGGQNQETQYF	TGCGCCAGCAGGCTTGGGGGACAGAACCAAGAGACCCAGTACTTC
NA	NA	TRBV29-1	TRBJ1-4	CSVEERDFGEKLFF	TGCAGCGTTGAAGAAAGGGACTTTGGGGAAAAACTGTTTTTT
NA	NA	TRBV27	TRBJ2-2	CASSVDRLGENTGELFF	TGTGCCAGCAGTGTAGACAGACTAGGCGAGAACACCGGGGAGCTGTTTTTT
few	NA	TRBV12-3/TRBV12-4	TRBJ1-4	CASNPRGRTNEKLFF	TGTGCCAGCAATCCCCGGGGGCGGACTAATGAAAAACTGTTTTTT
few	TRBD2	TRBV20-1	TRBJ2-5	CSADSGTRQETQYF	TGCAGTGCGGACTCCGGGACTAGACAAGAGACCCAGTACTTC
NA	NA	TRBV3-1	TRBJ1-1	CASSPGTIEAMNTEAFF	TGTGCCAGCAGCCCCGGGACAATTGAGGCTATGAACACTGAAGCTTTCTTT
NA	NA	TRBV6-2/TRBV6-3	TRBJ2-5	CASKHNEETQYF	TGTGCCAGCAAACATAATGAAGAGACCCAGTACTTC
NA	TRBD2	TRBV5-4	TRBJ2-5	CASSRTSEETQYF	TGTGCCAGCAGCCGGACTAGCGAAGAGACCCAGTACTTC
few	NA	TRBV21-1	TRBJ2-5	CASSINRQETQYF	TGTGCCAGCAGCATTAACAGACAAGAGACCCAGTACTTC
NA	TRBD1	TRBV7-9	TRBJ2-1	CASRGQGANEQFF	TGTGCCAGCCGGGGACAGGGCGCAAATGAGCAGTTCTTC
NA	NA	TRBV7-2	TRBJ2-1	CASSTTGGRNEQFF	TGTGCCAGCAGCACTACTGGCGGGCGTAATGAGCAGTTCTTC
NA	TRBD2	TRBV12-3/TRBV12-4	TRBJ2-1	CASSSGGMGQFF	TGTGCCAGCAGTTCGGGGGGGATGGGGCAGTTCTTC
NA	NA	TRBV28	TRBJ1-1	CASIGTPGGAFF	TGTGCCAGCATCGGGACACCCGGGGGAGCTTTCTTT
few	NA	TRBV7-9	TRBJ2-7	CASSFSRREDEQYF	TGTGCCAGCAGCTTTTCCAGAAGGGAGGACGAGCAGTACTTC
NA	NA	TRBV28	TRBJ2-3	CASSRARGRHQGTQYF	TGTGCCAGCAGCCGAGCCCGGGGCAGGCATCAAGGTACGCAGTATTTT
NA	TRBD1	TRBV7-8	TRBJ1-1	CASSHDRGPSTEAFF	TGTGCCAGCAGCCACGACAGGGGGCCCAGCACTGAAGCTTTCTTT
NA	TRBD1	TRBV29-1	TRBJ1-1	CSVDMYRGAFF	TGCAGCGTTGACATGTACAGGGGTGCTTTCTTT
few	NA	TRBV12-3/TRBV12-4	TRBJ1-1	CASSLIVNTEAFF	TGTGCCAGCAGTTTGATTGTGAACACTGAAGCTTTCTTT
few	TRBD1	TRBV20-1	TRBJ2-4	CSARDIGTGTAKNIQYF	TGCAGTGCTAGAGATATAGGGACAGGGACAGCCAAAAACATTCAGTACTTC
few	TRBD2	TRBV9	TRBJ2-2	CASSVTSGGEYTGELFF	TGTGCCAGCAGCGTCACTAGCGGGGGGGAGTACACCGGGGAGCTGTTTTTT
once	TRBD1	TRBV7-2	TRBJ2-2	CASSLVGQGAELFF	TGTGCCAGCAGCTTAGTAGGACAGGGAGCTGAGCTGTTTTTT
few	NA	TRBV7-2	TRBJ1-1	CASSLHNTVDTEAFF	TGTGCCAGCAGCTTACATAACACTGTGGACACTGAAGCTTTCTTT
many	NA	TRBV6-1	TRBJ2-5	CASSEWQRETQYF	TGTGCCAGCAGTGAGTGGCAGCGAGAGACCCAGTACTTC
NA	NA	TRBV25-1	TRBJ1-6	CASSEPGSGAYLHF	TGTGCCAGCAGTGAGCCCGGAAGCGGGGCCTATCTCCACTTT
NA	TRBD2	TRBV20-1	TRBJ2-7	CSARLAGYEQYF	TGCAGTGCCAGACTAGCGGGTTACGAGCAGTACTTC
NA	TRBD2	TRBV6-1	TRBJ2-1	CASTRTSFTNEQFF	TGTGCCAGCACACGGACTAGTTTCACCAATGAGCAGTTCTTC
NA	TRBD2	TRBV7-9	TRBJ2-5	CASTGGTSGRRETQYF	TGTGCCAGCACCGGGGGGACTAGCGGCCGACGGGAGACCCAGTACTTC
NA	TRBD2	TRBV12-3/TRBV12-4	TRBJ2-7	CASTSVAGAYEQYF	TGTGCCAGCACCAGCGTAGCGGGGGCCTACGAGCAGTACTTC
NA	NA	TRBV9	TRBJ1-3	CASSVSTGYGNTIYF	TGTGCCAGCAGCGTTTCGACAGGTTACGGAAACACCATATATTTT
NA	TRBD2	TRBV7-9	TRBJ2-2	CASSLSVGTTGTGELFF	TGTGCCAGCAGCTTATCCGTCGGGACTACGGGCACCGGGGAGCTGTTTTTT
NA	TRBD2	TRBV29-1	TRBJ2-1	CSAGTSGGRSSYNEQFF	TGCAGCGCTGGGACTAGCGGGGGCCGGAGCTCCTACAATGAGCAGTTCTTC
many	TRBD1	TRBV7-9	TRBJ2-7	CASTSGTGLGYEQYF	TGTGCCAGCACCTCCGGGACAGGGCTTGGCTACGAGCAGTACTTC
few	TRBD1	TRBV29-1	TRBJ1-1	CSVEDGVGRGWTEAFF	TGCAGCGTTGAAGATGGGGTGGGCAGGGGGTGGACTGAAGCTTTCTTT
NA	TRBD2	TRBV28	TRBJ2-3	CASSPPLGGRAGTDTQYF	TGTGCCAGCAGCCCCCCTTTGGGCGGGAGGGCCGGCACAGATACGCAGTATTTT
NA	NA	TRBV6-6	TRBJ1-2	CASSVGGQAFLGYTF	TGTGCCAGCAGCGTCGGTGGGCAGGCTTTTTTGGGCTACACCTTC
few	NA	TRBV6-5	TRBJ2-2	CASSFQGAANTGELFF	TGTGCCAGCAGTTTCCAGGGAGCCGCGAACACCGGGGAGCTGTTTTTT
NA	TRBD1	TRBV9	TRBJ1-2	CASSSSGQGDGHTF	TGTGCCAGCAGCTCTTCTGGACAGGGAGACGGCCACACCTTC
few	NA	TRBV20-1	TRBJ2-5	CSARDFPGVEFF	TGCAGTGCTAGAGATTTTCCGGGAGTTGAGTTCTTC
few	NA	TRBV14	TRBJ2-1	CASSQALWTNKFF	TGTGCCAGCAGCCAAGCACTCTGGACTAACAAGTTCTTC
few	NA	TRBV21-1	TRBJ2-4	CAKRPGGQKENIQYF	TGTGCCAAGCGCCCAGGAGGACAGAAGGAAAACATTCAGTACTTC
NA	NA	TRBV29-1	TRBJ2-5	CSVGAVGGETQYF	TGCAGCGTTGGGGCAGTTGGAGGGGAGACCCAGTACTTC
NA	TRBD1	TRBV4-1	TRBJ2-7	CASSQGTGGNEQYF	TGCGCCAGCAGCCAAGGGACAGGGGGGAACGAGCAGTACTTC
NA	TRBD2	TRBV4-3	TRBJ2-2	CASSQETSFTGELFF	TGCGCCAGCAGCCAAGAGACTAGCTTTACCGGGGAGCTGTTTTTT
NA	TRBD1	TRBV5-1	TRBJ2-3	CASRDREAAEDTQYF	TGCGCCAGCCGGGACAGGGAGGCTGCAGAAGATACGCAGTATTTT
NA	NA	TRBV18	TRBJ1-3	CASSPGQFISGNTIYF	TGTGCCAGCTCACCAGGACAATTTATCTCTGGAAACACCATATATTTT
NA	NA	TRBV3-1	TRBJ1-5	CASSNGDSNQPQHF	TGTGCCAGCAGCAACGGGGATAGCAATCAGCCCCAGCATTTT
few	TRBD1	TRBV27	TRBJ2-7	CASSPRPGQTYEQYF	TGTGCCAGCAGTCCCCGACCGGGACAGACCTACGAGCAGTACTTC
NA	TRBD1	TRBV4-2	TRBJ2-6	CASSQAQGEPGANVLTF	TGTGCCAGCAGCCAGGCGCAGGGGGAGCCTGGGGCCAACGTCCTGACTTTC
NA	TRBD1	TRBV20-1	TRBJ2-7	CSASNRDSFSYEQYF	TGCAGTGCTTCAAACCGGGACAGTTTCTCCTACGAGCAGTACTTC
NA	TRBD2	TRBV6-5	TRBJ2-7	CASSSWTSASYEQYF	TGTGCCAGCAGTTCCTGGACTAGCGCCTCCTACGAGCAGTACTTC